A single sample gave rise to the 6 T cell receptor beta chains below, sequenced in a study of T cell repertoires in cytomegalovirus infection. These receptors' antigens are unknown. TCRdb passed the reads through MiXCR, listing each CDR3 protein once. The sample shows around 71,000 distinct CDR3 sequences, roughly 20% of them seen only once. The specimen comprised CD8+ T cells from cultured PBMCs, sampled from culture after CMV antigen stimulation. These receptors all stem from a human donor in good health (CMV status not recorded). Some clones in this sample may be carry-over from other donors' samples.

V and J are TRBV10-2 and TRBJ1-3, with a weak D call TRBD1 (6 bases). The V end lost 7 bases, the J end lost 7 bases, and 14 bases lay between the germline ends. CDR1 is WSHSY, CDR2 SAAADI, per germline. The CDR3 sequence is 13 residues long. CDR3 in amino acids: CASTNSGVNTIYF. DNA of the CDR3: TGCGCCAGCACCAATTCAGGGGTGAACACCATATATTTT.

The table lists this clonotype with many counts. The chain recombines TRBV4-1 with TRBJ1-1; D is unresolved. Germline values: CDR1 MGHRA, CDR2 YSYEKL. This CDR3 comprises 16 residues. V lost 0 bases to trimming and J lost 0 bases, with 11 bases between them. CDR3 nucleotide sequence: TGCGCCAGCAGCCAAGATTCGGGCACCCTGAACACTGAAGCTTTCTTT. Protein product: CASSQDSGTLNTEAFF.

The chain carries TRBV7-2 and TRBJ1-5, with a weak D call TRBD1 (6 bases). V gave up 0 bases and J gave up 0 bases, with 9 bases separating them. The CDR3 contains 16 residues. The germline V gene encodes CDR1 SGHTA and CDR2 FQGNSA. In nucleotides, the CDR3 is TGTGCCAGCAGCTTAGCAGGGGGTTATAGCAATCAGCCCCAGCATTTT. Amino acids: CASSLAGGYSNQPQHF.

This clonotype was detected only once. V and J are TRBV28 and TRBJ1-2, with 9 nucleotides matching TRBD1. J lost 4 bases, V lost 6 bases, and 21 bases had no gene match. CDR1 and CDR2 from the germline V gene are MDHEN and SYDVKM. The CDR3 covers 19 residues. CDR3 loop: CASSFPHITTGQGPYGYTF. In nucleotides, the CDR3 is TGTGCCAGCAGCTTCCCCCATATTACCACGGGACAGGGCCCCTATGGCTACACCTTC.

This clonotype was counted only a few times. This rearrangement joins TRBV7-9 to TRBJ2-2, with 8 positions matching TRBD1. The CDR3 spans 16 residues. CDR1 is SEHNR and CDR2 is FQNEAQ in the germline V gene (reference sequence). Trimming at V came to 5 bases and at J to 1 base, leaving 6 bases not matched to a gene. DNA for the CDR3: TGTGCCAGCAGCAAATTGACAGGGGAGAACACCGGGGAGCTGTTTTTT. This translates into CASSKLTGENTGELFF. Full variable domain (outside the CDR3, taken from reference TRBV7-9 and TRBJ2-2): DTGVSQNPRHKITKRGQNVTFRCDPISEHNRLYWYRQTLGQGPEFLTYFQNEAQLEKSRLLSDRFSAERPKGSFSTLEIQRTEQGDSAMYLCASSKLTGENTGELFFGEGSRLTVL.

The chain combines TRBV27 with TRBJ2-7; TRBD1 matches at 9 bases. The trim removed 8 bases at V and 1 base at J, leaving 9 bases unmatched. The germline gives CDR1 MNHEY, CDR2 SMNVEV (reference sequence). The CDR3 extends over 15 amino acids. The CDR3 is CASSVVGQGSYEQYF. The DNA of the CDR3 is TGTGCCAGCTCGGTCGTAGGACAGGGGTCCTACGAGCAGTACTTC.